This TCR beta chain is from a study of T cell responses to AZD1222 COVID-19 vaccine. Study-wide findings and caveats: Across spike, vaccine-associated CD4 TCRs were found, dominant at 160-218 and 743-854.

Turning to this clone: The antigen remains unidentified.

This CDR3 is 13 amino acids long. Germline loops: CDR1 MNHEY, CDR2 SVGAGI. Trimming took off 6 bases at V and 5 bases at J, with 13 bases between the two ends. Profiled with immunoSEQ multiplex PCR; TCRdb holds only in-frame clones, not every one. The sample records around 120,000 clones, approximately 94% being singletons. The sequence was obtained from an adult who received the AZD1222 COVID-19 vaccine. This chain links TRBV6-5 with TRBJ2-5; D might be TRBD2 (6 bases). Sequences were derived from peripheral blood, sampled 28 days after the second AZD1222 dose. In DNA, the CDR3 is TGTGCCAGCAGCCCCCCGGGGAGGGAGACCCAGTACTTC. It codes for CASSPPGRETQYF.